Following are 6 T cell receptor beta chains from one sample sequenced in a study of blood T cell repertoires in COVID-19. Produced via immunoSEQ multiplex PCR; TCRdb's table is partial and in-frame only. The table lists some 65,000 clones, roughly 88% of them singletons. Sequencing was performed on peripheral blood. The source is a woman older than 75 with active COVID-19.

The CDR3 is CASTRLGATNEKLFF. CDR3 nucleotides: TGTGCCAGCACCAGGTTGGGTGCAACTAATGAAAAACTGTTTTTT. The chain has TRBV27 and TRBJ1-4, with D uncertain. There are 15 residues in the CDR3. Germline V gene lookup returns CDR1 MNHEY and CDR2 SMNVEV (reference sequence). V dropped 7 bases and J dropped 0 bases, with 12 bases sitting between them.

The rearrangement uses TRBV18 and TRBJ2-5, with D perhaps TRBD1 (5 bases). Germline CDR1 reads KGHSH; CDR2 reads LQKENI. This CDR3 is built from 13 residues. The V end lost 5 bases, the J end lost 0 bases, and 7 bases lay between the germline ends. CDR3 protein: CASSAGYQETQYF. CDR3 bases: TGTGCCAGCTCAGCAGGGTACCAAGAGACCCAGTACTTC.

The CDR3 DNA follows: TGTGCCAGCAGTTTTTTCTGGACAGGGGGCGGGGAGCCCCAGCATTTT. Translated: CASSFFWTGGGEPQHF. The J gene is TRBJ1-5, the V gene TRBV28; 11 bases fit TRBD1. The germline CDR1 and CDR2 sequences are MDHEN and SYDVKM. CDR3 size: 16 residues. Trimming cost V 3 bases and J 8 bases; bases outside gene matches: 9.

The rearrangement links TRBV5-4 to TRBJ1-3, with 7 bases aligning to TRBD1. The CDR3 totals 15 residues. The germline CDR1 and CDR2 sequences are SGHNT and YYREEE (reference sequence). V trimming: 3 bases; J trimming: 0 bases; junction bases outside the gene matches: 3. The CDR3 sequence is CASSSRTGSGNTIYF. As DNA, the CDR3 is TGTGCCAGCAGCTCCAGGACAGGCTCTGGAAACACCATATATTTT.

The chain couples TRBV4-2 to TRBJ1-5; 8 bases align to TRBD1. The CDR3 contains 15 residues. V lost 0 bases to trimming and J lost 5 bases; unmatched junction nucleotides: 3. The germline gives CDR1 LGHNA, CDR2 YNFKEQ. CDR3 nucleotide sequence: TGTGCCAGCAGCCAAGATTTGACAGGGGATCAGCCCCAGCATTTT. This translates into CASSQDLTGDQPQHF.

Here the CDR3 DNA reads TGTGCCATCAATCGACAGGGTACTAACTATGGCTACACCTTC. This sequence encodes CAINRQGTNYGYTF. This chain joins TRBV10-3 and TRBJ1-2, with 7 bases aligning to TRBD1. Germline V gene lookup returns CDR1 ENHRY and CDR2 SYGVKD. The CDR3 sequence is 14 residues long. After removal of 7 bases from V and 0 bases from J, the junction contained 5 bases not matched to a gene.